This TCR beta chain was sequenced for a study of PD-1 blockade in classical Hodgkin lymphoma (dated by TCRdb to 2018 to 2020). Study-wide context: Nivolumab dosing was 3 mg/kg intravenously every 2 weeks, continuing until either disease progression or unacceptable toxicity. The study used CyTOF and TCR beta sequencing to define a peripheral blood immune signature of response to PD-1 blockade in classical Hodgkin lymphoma.

Genomic DNA was isolated using the Qiagen DNeasy kit from unsorted PBMCs as well as from negatively selected CD4+ and CD8+ fractions. Using primers that anneal to V and J segments, immunoSEQ multiplex PCR amplified the TCR beta CDR3 regions. A synthetic immune receptor repertoire was used to minimize amplification bias, and remaining bias was computationally removed after sequencing. From the authors' description of their analysis: Repertoire diversity was quantified as the Shannon entropy index using custom Python scripts. The unsorted, CD4+ and CD8+ repertoires were each analyzed separately, with the exception of combined analyses, where CD4+ and CD8+ sequences were merged in silico. A clone counted as expanded when the clone's frequency after treatment rose at least 2-fold relative to C1D1, and clones undetected at baseline were given a pseudocount of 0.5. Clones with 0 or 1 copy at C1D1 were classified as singleton clones, and clones with 2 or more copies were classified as non-singleton clones. By matching protein sequences in sorted samples from the same patient, clones expanded in unsorted samples were annotated as CD4+, CD8+ or unknown. Diversity changes from C1D1 to C4D1 were tested in paired samples using Wilcoxon tests. The clones in this table, taken by TCRdb from immuneACCESS, are in-frame only. Not every clone is retained; where verified, under half of the shortfall comes from an unresolved V gene, and the cause of the rest is unknown. The DNA was the basis for D and trimming; V, J and clone size are from that table. Counted in this sample were 15,000 to 20,000 clones; roughly 65% of them appeared once. Of the sample, roughly 2.5% falls within the top ten clones.

Notes on this clone: Its binding antigen is unknown. Base qualities are not at hand, and no much larger clone is one base apart.

The time point label, read with the paper, signifies: cycle 4 day 1 (C4D1), after more than five weeks of nivolumab. All trial patients had relapsed after autologous stem cell transplantation, with cohorts A, B and C differing in prior brentuximab vedotin exposure. CD4+ T cells were purified from thawed PBMCs by magnetic negative selection with a Miltenyi CD4+ T cell isolation kit. The trial cohort included some 53 patients with relapsed/refractory classical Hodgkin lymphoma, and each patient had a best overall response of complete response, partial response or progressive disease. Trial patients were treated with single-agent nivolumab in the multi-cohort phase II CheckMate 205 trial. Best overall response was determined by an independent review committee according to the 2007 International Working Group response criteria. Trial PBMCs were obtained immediately prior to nivolumab initiation (C1D1) and on therapy at cycle 2 day 1 and cycle 4 day 1. Peripheral blood was collected in 8 mL Vacutainer Cell Preparation Tubes, from which PBMCs were isolated by centrifugation and then cryopreserved. Purified CD4+ and CD8+ fractions were prepared only for cases where an additional PBMC sample was available. On LS columns in a quadroMACS separator, the magnetically labelled cells were depleted, and the flow-through was collected as the purified fraction.

What the study reported, not specific to this receptor: Baseline TCR diversity was reported as lower in newly diagnosed patients than in healthy donors, and lower still in relapsed/refractory patients. The study was restricted to a single clinical trial cohort, and the causes of repertoire differences, possibly disease activity or prior therapy, were left undefined. Diversity was lower in patients who began nivolumab less than 1 year after ASCT, so these patients were left out of later analyses to avoid confounding by immune reconstitution. Baseline diversity similar to that of newly diagnosed patients was observed in trial patients achieving complete response, whereas significantly lower diversity was observed in partial responders and progressors. By C4D1, a significant rise was seen in CD4+ TCR diversity but not in CD8+ TCR diversity (p=0.0027 vs p=0.16), and the rise was most apparent among complete responders (p=0.02).

V drops 8 bases and J drops 0 bases, leaving 11 bases in between. Including cysteine and phenylalanine, the CDR3 has 15 amino acids. CDR3 DNA is the only sequence kept; it has 45 bases, read in frame from the first base. The germline V gene encodes CDR1 SEHNR and CDR2 FQNEAQ (reference sequence). The rearranged chain carries TRBV7-9 and TRBJ2-6; the D gene lacks a confident call. This specimen was CD4+ T cells from blood, taken before the fourth cycle of nivolumab. This TCR was recovered from a human donor with classical Hodgkin lymphoma. CDR3 loop: CASPIVGSGANVLTF. The nucleotide sequence reads as follows: TGTGCCAGCCCTATTGTCGGCTCTGGGGCCAACGTCCTGACTTTC.